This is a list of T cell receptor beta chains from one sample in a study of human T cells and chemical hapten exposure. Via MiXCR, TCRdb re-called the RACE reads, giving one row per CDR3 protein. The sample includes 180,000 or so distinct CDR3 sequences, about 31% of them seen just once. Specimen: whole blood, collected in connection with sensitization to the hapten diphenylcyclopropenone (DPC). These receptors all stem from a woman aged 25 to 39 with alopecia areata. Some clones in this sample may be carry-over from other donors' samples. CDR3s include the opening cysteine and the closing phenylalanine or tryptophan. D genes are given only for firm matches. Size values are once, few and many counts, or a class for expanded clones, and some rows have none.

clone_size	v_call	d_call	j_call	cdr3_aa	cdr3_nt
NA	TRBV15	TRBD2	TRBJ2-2	CATSRDPGGHTGELFF	TGTGCCACCAGCAGAGATCCGGGGGGACACACCGGGGAGCTGTTTTTT
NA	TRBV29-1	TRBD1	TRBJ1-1	CSAGDRVNTEAFF	TGCAGCGCTGGAGACAGGGTGAACACTGAAGCTTTCTTT
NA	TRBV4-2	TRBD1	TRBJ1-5	CASSHTGTGNQPQHF	TGTGCCAGCAGCCACACCGGGACAGGGAATCAGCCCCAGCATTTT
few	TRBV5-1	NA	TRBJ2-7	CASSSQGPQYEQYF	TGCGCCAGCAGCTCCCAGGGACCCCAGTACGAGCAGTACTTC
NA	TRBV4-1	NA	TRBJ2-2	CASSQEDTNTGELFF	TGCGCCAGCAGCCAAGAGGACACGAACACCGGGGAGCTGTTTTTT
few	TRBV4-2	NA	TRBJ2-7	CASSQDTRLEQYF	TGTGCCAGCAGCCAAGATACGCGGCTCGAGCAGTACTTC
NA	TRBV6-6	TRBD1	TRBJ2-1	CASSSNRGRLNEQFF	TGTGCCAGCAGTTCAAACAGGGGGCGTTTAAATGAGCAGTTCTTC
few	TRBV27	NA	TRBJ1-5	CASSPQSSNQPQHF	TGTGCCAGCAGTCCCCAGTCTTCCAATCAGCCCCAGCATTTT
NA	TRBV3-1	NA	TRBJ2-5	CASSQAKGSETQYF	TGTGCCAGCAGCCAGGCGAAAGGAAGTGAGACCCAGTACTTC
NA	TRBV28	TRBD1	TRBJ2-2	CASSLRQGSGTEELFF	TGTGCCAGCAGTCTAAGACAGGGCAGCGGCACCGAGGAGCTGTTTTTT
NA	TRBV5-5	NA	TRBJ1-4	CASSLEGPYNEKLFF	TGTGCCAGCAGCTTGGAGGGCCCCTATAATGAAAAACTGTTTTTT
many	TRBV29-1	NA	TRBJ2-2	CSVDGRGNTGELFF	TGCAGCGTTGATGGAAGGGGCAACACCGGGGAGCTGTTTTTT
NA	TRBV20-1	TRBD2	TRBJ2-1	CSANLAGGDNEQFF	TGCAGTGCTAACTTAGCGGGGGGGGACAATGAGCAGTTCTTC
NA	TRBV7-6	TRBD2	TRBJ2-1	CASSPRTSFNNEQFF	TGTGCCAGCAGCCCCCGGACTAGTTTTAACAATGAGCAGTTCTTC
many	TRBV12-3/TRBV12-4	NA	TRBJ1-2	CASSPADRYGYTF	TGTGCCAGCAGTCCCGCCGACCGCTATGGCTACACCTTC
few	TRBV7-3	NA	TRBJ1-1	CASSLTDRSEAFF	TGTGCCAGCAGCTTAACAGACAGGAGTGAAGCTTTCTTT
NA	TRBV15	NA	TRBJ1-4	CATSTFRVGEKLFF	TGTGCCACCAGCACCTTCAGGGTGGGTGAAAAACTGTTTTTT
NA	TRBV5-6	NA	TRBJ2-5	CASFSIGQRGETQYF	TGTGCCAGCTTCAGCATCGGACAGAGGGGGGAGACCCAGTACTTC
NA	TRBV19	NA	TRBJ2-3	CASSMGRHTDTQYF	TGTGCCAGTAGTATGGGCAGGCACACAGATACGCAGTATTTT
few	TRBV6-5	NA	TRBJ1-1	CASSYSGPPDHEAFF	TGTGCCAGCAGTTACTCGGGGCCCCCGGACCACGAAGCTTTCTTT
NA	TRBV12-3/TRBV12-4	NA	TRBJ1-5	CASSGGLSGERPQHF	TGTGCCAGCAGTGGAGGATTGTCTGGTGAGCGGCCCCAGCATTTT
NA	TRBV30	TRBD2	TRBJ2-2	CAWRKRGNTGELFF	TGTGCCTGGAGGAAGCGGGGGAACACCGGGGAGCTGTTTTTT
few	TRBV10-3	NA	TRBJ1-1	CAISAGLTNTEAFF	TGTGCCATCAGTGCGGGACTGACGAACACTGAAGCTTTCTTT
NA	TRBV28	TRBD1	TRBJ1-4	CASSLGGQGGEKLFF	TGTGCCAGCAGTTTAGGGGGACAGGGAGGTGAAAAACTGTTTTTT
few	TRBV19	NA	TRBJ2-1	CASSPPPSSYNEQFF	TGTGCCAGTAGCCCCCCCCCTTCCTCCTACAATGAGCAGTTCTTC
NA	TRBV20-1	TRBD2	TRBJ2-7	CSAGRENNEQYF	TGCAGTGCGGGGCGGGAGAACAACGAGCAGTACTTC
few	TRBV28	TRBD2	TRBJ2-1	CASSLLSSGGDNNEQFF	TGTGCCAGCAGTTTATTGTCCAGCGGGGGGGATAATAATGAGCAGTTCTTC
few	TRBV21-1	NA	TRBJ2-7	CASSKRTGSYEQYF	TGTGCCAGCAGCAAAAGGACAGGCAGCTACGAGCAGTACTTC
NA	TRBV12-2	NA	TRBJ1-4	CASRSASRWGAGTNEKLFF	NA
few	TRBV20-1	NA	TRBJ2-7	CSARDDSYEQYF	TGCAGTGCCCGGGACGACTCCTACGAGCAGTACTTC
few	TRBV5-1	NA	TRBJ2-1	CASSPGNEQFF	TGCGCCAGCAGCCCCGGCAATGAGCAGTTCTTC
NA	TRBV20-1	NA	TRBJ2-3	CSARDVGAGLWTDTQYF	TGCAGTGCTAGAGATGTCGGAGCTGGGTTGTGGACAGATACGCAGTATTTT
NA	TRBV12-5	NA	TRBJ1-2	CASGLGRGNTF	TGTGCTAGTGGTTTGGGAAGAGGAAACACCTTC
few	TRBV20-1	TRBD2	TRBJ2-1	CSARKREREFVGHVF	TGCAGTGCTAGGAAGAGGGAGCGGGAGTTTGTAGGGCATGTCTTC
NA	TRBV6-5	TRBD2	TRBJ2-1	CASLKRGIGEQFF	TGTGCCAGCTTAAAGCGGGGGATTGGTGAGCAGTTCTTC
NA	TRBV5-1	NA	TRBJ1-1	CASSWGILMNTEAFF	TGCGCCAGCAGCTGGGGCATTCTCATGAACACTGAAGCTTTCTTT
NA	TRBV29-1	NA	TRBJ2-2	CSVDPASTGELFF	TGCAGCGTTGATCCCGCTTCCACCGGGGAGCTGTTTTTT
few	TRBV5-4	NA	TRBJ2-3	CASSSPGFGTDTQYF	TGTGCCAGCAGTTCCCCAGGGTTTGGCACAGATACGCAGTATTTT
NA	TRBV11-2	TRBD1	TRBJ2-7	CASSPYPRGQGLEQYF	TGTGCCAGCAGCCCCTACCCCCGGGGACAGGGGCTGGAGCAGTACTTC
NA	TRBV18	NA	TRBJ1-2	CASSPRTGVVSYGYTF	TGTGCCAGCTCACCACGAACGGGGGTGGTAAGCTATGGCTACACCTTC
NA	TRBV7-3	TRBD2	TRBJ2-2	CASSLAGGRDTGELFF	TGTGCCAGCAGCTTAGCGGGAGGTCGGGACACCGGGGAGCTGTTTTTT
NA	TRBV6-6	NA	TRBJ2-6	CASSYSDLGGTGANVLTF	TGTGCCAGCAGTTACTCCGATTTAGGGGGGACTGGGGCCAACGTCCTGACTTTC
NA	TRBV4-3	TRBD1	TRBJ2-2	CASSQDPWQGVGGELFF	TGCGCCAGCAGCCAAGATCCCTGGCAGGGGGTCGGTGGGGAGCTGTTTTTT
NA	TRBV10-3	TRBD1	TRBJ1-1	CAIRDTGTANTEAFF	TGTGCCATCAGAGACACCGGGACAGCGAACACTGAAGCTTTCTTT
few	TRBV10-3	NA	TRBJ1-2	CAISERVGGYTF	TGTGCCATCAGTGAGAGAGTCGGTGGCTACACCTTC
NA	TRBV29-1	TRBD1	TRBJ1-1	CSGGVQGRNTEAFF	TGCAGCGGAGGGGTACAGGGGAGGAACACTGAAGCTTTCTTT